Shown below are 12 T cell receptor beta chains from a single sample sequenced in a study of blood T cells in healthy people across ages. A second PCR of 7 to 11 cycles used a sample-barcoded 5' primer and a J-beta primer mix. TCRdb re-called the 5' RACE reads with MiXCR, one entry per CDR3 protein. The repertoire has fewer than 950,000 distinct CDR3 sequences, 30% to 45% of them found once; the top ten carry under 15%. Source material: blood. The receptors were gathered from a man aged 18 to 29 in good health.

The rearrangement joins TRBV4-1 to TRBJ1-1, with a tentative D call TRBD1 (6 bases). There are 14 residues in the CDR3. The germline V gene encodes CDR1 MGHRA and CDR2 YSYEKL. Trimming cost V 2 bases and J 3 bases, with 10 bases left between them. Here the CDR3 reads CASSQSQGHTEAFF. CDR3 in DNA: TGCGCCAGCAGCCAATCTCAGGGGCACACTGAAGCTTTCTTT.

Many counts were recorded for this clonotype. The V call is TRBV7-9, the J call TRBJ2-3, with D unresolved. Trimming took off 3 bases at V and 3 bases at J, with 10 bases between the two ends. The CDR3 is 14 amino acids. Looked up from germline, CDR1 is SEHNR and CDR2 is FQNEAQ (reference sequence). The CDR3 sequence is CASSLRQETDTQYF. CDR3 nucleotide sequence: TGTGCCAGCAGCTTGCGCCAAGAGACAGATACGCAGTATTTT.

The rearrangement uses TRBV20-1 and TRBJ2-5, with 8 bases matching TRBD1. Near its end, the DNA agrees better with TRBJ2-1, so the J call may be wrong. CDR3 length: 14 amino acids. Germline V gene lookup returns CDR1 DFQATT and CDR2 SNEGSKA (reference sequence). The CDR3 DNA reads as TGCAGTGCTCGAAAGACAGGGGCGAGAGAGACCCAGTTCTTC. Amino acids: CSARKTGARETQFF.

The chain employs TRBV7-3 and TRBJ2-1; D unresolved. The germline CDR1 and CDR2 sequences are SGHTA and FQGTGA. The CDR3 runs 15 residues. V was trimmed by 0 bases and J by 8 bases, leaving 14 bases between them. For the CDR3, the DNA is TGTGCCAGCAGCTTAACGCCCGGTCCTTCCTATGAGCAGTTCTTC. Translation: CASSLTPGPSYEQFF.

The V and J genes are TRBV4-2 and TRBJ1-6; 7 nucleotides agree with TRBD1. The junction had 9 bases not matched to a gene; V was cut back by 4 bases and J by 0 bases. CDR1 is LGHNA, CDR2 YNFKEQ, per germline. The CDR3 spans 18 residues. CDR3 region: CASSPTGPRSSYNSPLHF. The CDR3 bases are TGTGCCAGCAGCCCGACAGGGCCAAGGAGCTCCTATAATTCACCCCTCCACTTT.

As for this clonotype: An end of the junction differs from the germline gene, which may be a read error. This chain joins TRBV7-3 and TRBJ1-6, with 8 bases that match TRBD1. CDR1 is SGHTA, CDR2 FQGTGA, per germline. This CDR3 region has 15 residues. The CDR3 coding sequence is TGTGCCAGCAGTCAGACAGGGGATGGTAATTCACCCCCCCACTTT. This encodes CASSQTGDGNSPPHF.

This clonotype was counted a few times. The chain couples TRBV7-2 to TRBJ2-3, with TRBD2 matching 8 bases. The V gene's germline CDR1 is SGHTA and CDR2 FQGNSA. Unmatched junction bases numbered 5, after V lost 5 bases and J lost 1 base. The CDR3 covers 15 residues. CDR3 DNA: TGTGCCAGCAGCCTGACTAGCGCCGGCACAGATACGCAGTATTTT. Translation: CASSLTSAGTDTQYF.

For this clonotype: Mismatch with germline at one junction end may stem from a read error. This chain joins TRBV7-2 and TRBJ2-1, with D perhaps matching TRBD2 (6 bases). Near its end, the DNA agrees better with TRBJ2-7, so the J call may be wrong. Germline V CDR1 and CDR2: SGHTA, FQGNSA. The length of the CDR3 is 15 residues. The CDR3 coding sequence is TGTGCCAGCAGCTTAACTAGCCCGAACTCCTACGGGCAGTACTTC. It specifies CASSLTSPNSYGQYF.

This clonotype was counted between two and nine times. CDR3 nucleotide sequence: TGTGCCAGCAGCCCCTCCGGGAGGGGGAACACTGAAGCTTTCTTT. It yields the protein CASSPSGRGNTEAFF. The chain carries TRBV7-3 and TRBJ1-1, with D perhaps TRBD1 (5 bases). In germline, CDR1 is SGHTA, CDR2 FQGTGA. The CDR3 runs to 15 residues. Trimming left V 5 bases short and J 1 base short, with 14 bases between.

This rearrangement joins TRBV6-2 or TRBV6-3 to TRBJ2-7; possible D gene TRBD1, 6 bases. CDR1 is MNHEY, CDR2 SVGEGT, per germline. The CDR3 is 15 amino acids. V gave up 4 bases and J gave up 5 bases, with 18 bases separating them. CDR3: CASSSGRTAGDEQYF. Here the CDR3 DNA reads TGTGCCAGCAGTTCAGGACGGACAGCCGGGGACGAGCAGTACTTC.

For the CDR3, the DNA is TGTGCCAGCACCTGGACAGGGGGCAGAGATACGCAGTATTTT. This encodes CASTWTGGRDTQYF. This rearrangement joins TRBV7-2 to TRBJ2-3, with 11 positions matching TRBD1. V was pared by 7 bases and J by 5 bases, with 5 bases of the junction left unmatched. Looked up from germline, CDR1 is SGHTA and CDR2 is FQGNSA. This CDR3 has 14 residues.

This clonotype showed up just a few times. The chain couples TRBV4-1 to TRBJ2-5; D is perhaps TRBD2 (6 bases). The germline V gene has CDR1 MGHRA and CDR2 YSYEKL. Trimming pared 0 bases from V and 5 bases from J, leaving 10 bases between. There are 14 residues in the CDR3. The CDR3 DNA sequence: TGCGCCAGCAGCCAAGATCCTGCGGGGGAGACCCAGTACTTC. It specifies CASSQDPAGETQYF.